Here is one TCR beta chain with its context. Its antigen is still unknown. The record originates from a study of OX40 agonist ivuxolimab in advanced cancers. Across the study: In this cohort, patients received ivuxolimab, an agonistic anti-OX40 (CD134) antibody.

General study points: Expanded clones were, on average, more numerous among CD8+ T cells than CD4+.

This CDR3 comprises 14 residues. CDR1 MNHEY and CDR2 SMNVEV come from the germline V gene (reference sequence). The V and J ends lost 2 bases and 7 bases respectively, with 12 bases between them. Assay: immunoSEQ multiplex PCR; the TCRdb copy retains only in-frame clones and omits some. The sample lists 40,000 or so clones, roughly 86% occurring once. The receptor was isolated from an adult with an advanced solid tumor such as melanoma, head and neck, liver or kidney cancer. The rearrangement uses TRBV27 and TRBJ2-1; D call uncertain. Sequenced material: CD4+ or CD8+ T cells sorted from blood, taken in a trial of the OX40 agonist ivuxolimab. Here the CDR3 reads CASSLIPSANEQFF. The CDR3 coding sequence is TGTGCCAGCAGTTTAATCCCCTCTGCGAATGAGCAGTTCTTC.